The 28 T cell receptor beta chains below come from one sample, sequenced in a study of T cell repertoires in cytomegalovirus infection. Which antigens these TCRs recognize remains unknown. TCRdb processed the reads anew with MiXCR; each CDR3 protein has one entry. The sample lists about a million distinct CDR3 sequences; approximately 30% were seen once. The material sequenced was cultured CD8+ T cells from PBMCs, taken from culture after CMV antigen stimulation. The receptors shown here come from a human donor in good health (CMV status not recorded). Some clones in this sample may be carry-over from other donors' samples.

Only a few counts were recorded for this clonotype. V and J are TRBV4-1 and TRBJ2-1; TRBD1 aligns across 7 bases. Per germline, CDR1 MGHRA and CDR2 YSYEKL. With V trimmed by 4 bases and J by 4 bases, 13 bases remained unmatched. The CDR3 has 17 residues. In nucleotides, the CDR3 is TGCGCCAGCAGCCTGCTCCCCCGGGACAGAATATACAATGAGCAGTTCTTC. As protein: CASSLLPRDRIYNEQFF.

The table lists this clonotype with a few counts. The chain recombines TRBV7-9 with TRBJ2-1; D is possibly TRBD1 or TRBD2 (7 bases each). This CDR3 comprises 15 residues. Trimming cost V 8 bases and J 2 bases, with 16 bases left between them. Germline V gene data show CDR1 as SEHNR and CDR2 as FQNEAQ (reference sequence). The CDR3 region is CASSTAGGAYNEQFF. In nucleotides, the CDR3 is TGTGCCAGCTCCACTGCAGGGGGGGCCTACAATGAGCAGTTCTTC.

This clonotype was seen more than once but under ten times. V usage is TRBV5-8 and J usage is TRBJ2-1, with D possibly TRBD2 on 5 matching bases. CDR3 length equals 14 residues. Germline CDR1 is SGHTS and CDR2 is YDEGEE. V shed 2 bases and J shed 7 bases, with 13 bases lying between them. The CDR3 coding sequence is TGTGCCAGCAGCTTCGGAGGAGAATATAATGAGCAGTTCTTC. Encoded protein: CASSFGGEYNEQFF.

CDR3 sequence: CASSQQGQGARETQYF. CDR3 bases: TGTGCCAGCAGCCAACAAGGGCAGGGGGCGCGGGAGACCCAGTACTTC. This rearrangement joins TRBV3-1 to TRBJ2-5; the match to TRBD1 covers 8 bases. V dropped 2 bases and J dropped 5; count of bases not matched to a gene: 10. The CDR3 contains 16 residues. Germline CDR1 is LGHDT and CDR2 is YNNKEL (reference sequence).

This clonotype was seen only once. This may come from a read error, since a much larger clone is one base off. This chain uses TRBV6-2 or TRBV6-3 with TRBJ2-4, with TRBD1 as a possible D gene (6 bases). The length of the CDR3 is 14 residues. Germline V gives CDR1 MNHEY, CDR2 SVGEGT. The CDR3 spells CVSTNGQAKNIQYF. The CDR3 DNA is TGTGTCAGCACCAATGGACAGGCCAAAAACATTCAGTACTTC.

This clonotype appeared a few times. This rearrangement joins TRBV27 to TRBJ1-2; 7 positions match TRBD1. Germline lookup yields CDR1 MNHEY and CDR2 SMNVEV (reference sequence). Trimming removed 1 base from V and 1 base from J; junction bases left unmatched: 6. CDR3 length: 16 residues. The chain's CDR3 is CASSLFGQAYNYGYTF. CDR3 coding DNA: TGTGCCAGCAGTTTATTTGGACAGGCGTATAACTATGGCTACACCTTC.

The chain recombines TRBV7-9 with TRBJ1-2, with D hard to call. Germline assignment: CDR1 SEHNR and CDR2 FQNEAQ (reference sequence). The CDR3 has 13 residues. V shed 5 bases and J shed 7 bases, with 14 bases lying between them. The CDR3 DNA follows: TGTGCCAGCAGCCCACGATTAAGAAGTGGCTACACCTTC. This translates into CASSPRLRSGYTF.

The rearrangement links TRBV14 to TRBJ1-2; 11 bases fit TRBD1. V gave up 2 bases and J gave up 14 bases; unmatched junction bases: 7. The CDR3 has 13 residues. Germline V gives CDR1 SGHDN, CDR2 FVKESK. In DNA form, the CDR3 reads TGTGCCAGCAGCCAATTTCGGACAGGGGGCATTACCTTC. Translation: CASSQFRTGGITF.

This clonotype has a handful of counts. This sequence joins TRBV2 and TRBJ2-2, with D perhaps matching TRBD1 (5 bases). Trimming pared 8 bases from V and 4 bases from J, leaving 23 bases between. Germline V gene sequence: CDR1 SNHLY, CDR2 FYNNEI. This CDR3 is 17 amino acids long. The CDR3 nucleotides are TGTGCCAGCTGGCGTGGGGCCCCCACCACGAGCACCGGGGAGCTGTTTTTT. It is translated as CASWRGAPTTSTGELFF.

The J gene is TRBJ2-2, the V gene TRBV10-3; no clear D gene. Per the germline V gene, CDR1 is ENHRY and CDR2 is SYGVKD. V lost 7 bases and J 1 base, leaving 10 bases between the germline ends. The CDR3 covers 14 residues. The CDR3 DNA reads TGTGCCATCAAAACAACGGTGAACACCGGGGAGCTGTTTTTT. Protein: CAIKTTVNTGELFF.

The chain links TRBV27 to TRBJ2-5; 8 positions agree with TRBD2. This CDR3 is built from 14 residues. Unmatched junction bases numbered 8, after V lost 7 bases and J lost 4 bases. CDR1 and CDR2 from the germline V gene are MNHEY and SMNVEV (reference sequence). The CDR3 coding sequence is TGTGCCAGCACCTCCCGGGAGGGCGGAGAGACCCAGTACTTC. This translates into CASTSREGGETQYF.

The chain joins TRBV27 to TRBJ1-5; the D is unclear. The CDR3 is 14 amino acids. CDR1 MNHEY and CDR2 SMNVEV come from the germline V gene (reference sequence). Trimming pared 8 bases from V and 3 bases from J, leaving 14 bases between. Written as DNA, the CDR3 is TGTGCCAGCTGCGGAGAAGGATCCAATCAGCCCCAGCATTTT. It codes for CASCGEGSNQPQHF.

This clonotype was counted between two and nine times. This chain joins TRBV6-6 and TRBJ2-7; tentatively, D is TRBD2 (5 bases). CDR1 and CDR2 (germline): MNHNY, SVGAGI (reference sequence). This CDR3 spans 14 amino acids. Trimming stripped 2 bases from V and 2 bases from J, with 10 bases between. The DNA of the CDR3 is TGTGCCAGCAGTTACGAGGGCCGTCCCTACGAGCAGTACTTC. Translated: CASSYEGRPYEQYF.

This clonotype came up many times. The chain links TRBV7-9 to TRBJ2-1; the D gene is possibly TRBD1 (5 bases). Deletions cut 4 bases from V and 1 base from J, with 11 bases between. The V gene's germline CDR1 is SEHNR and CDR2 FQNEAQ (reference sequence). This CDR3 spans 15 amino acids. The chain's CDR3 is CASSSDTTSYNEQFF. The CDR3, as DNA: TGTGCCAGCAGCTCGGACACCACTTCCTACAATGAGCAGTTCTTC.

This clonotype was counted only a few times. Here the CDR3 DNA reads TGCGCCAGCAGCCAAGATGTGTCGGTAGCGGGGGGGCCGGGCGAGCAGTTCTTC. It encodes CASSQDVSVAGGPGEQFF. The rearrangement uses TRBV4-1 and TRBJ2-1; 11 positions match TRBD2. V trimming: 0 bases; J trimming: 10 bases; junction bases outside the gene matches: 14. CDR1 MGHRA and CDR2 YSYEKL come from the germline V gene. The CDR3 length is 18 residues.

This clonotype was counted once. The chain joins TRBV27 to TRBJ1-2; 7 bases fit TRBD1. The CDR3 is 15 amino acids. The V gene end was trimmed by 6 bases and the J gene end by 2 bases; junction bases not matched to a gene: 9. Germline V lookup: CDR1 MNHEY, CDR2 SMNVEV (reference sequence). CDR3: CASRGLNRGNYGYTF. CDR3 DNA sequence: TGTGCCAGCAGGGGACTGAACAGGGGAAACTATGGCTACACCTTC.

This clonotype was observed a handful of times. J is TRBJ2-3 and V is TRBV10-3, with D unresolved. CDR3 size: 15 residues. Germline lookup yields CDR1 ENHRY and CDR2 SYGVKD. Trimming took off 3 bases at V and 0 bases at J, with 10 bases between the two ends. CDR3 in amino acids: CAISDLLASTDTQYF. CDR3 nucleotide sequence: TGTGCCATCAGTGATCTGTTGGCCAGCACAGATACGCAGTATTTT.

This clonotype appeared many times. V is TRBV7-6 and J is TRBJ2-1, with 9 bases fitting TRBD1. The CDR3 has 15 residues. Germline V gene sequence: CDR1 SGHVS, CDR2 FNYEAQ. Trimming cost V 0 bases and J 7 bases; bases outside gene matches: 4. CDR3 DNA: TGTGCCAGCAGCTTAGCGAGTGGGACAGGGAATGAGCAGTTCTTC. This gives the protein CASSLASGTGNEQFF.

CDR3 residues: CASRQGLSSYEQYV. CDR3 bases: TGTGCCAGCCGACAGGGACTGAGCTCCTACGAGCAGTACGTC. The V gene is TRBV27, the J gene TRBJ2-7; weak D call: TRBD1 (7 bases). The CDR3 is made up of 14 amino acids. V was trimmed by 8 bases and J by 0 bases, leaving 14 bases between them. Looked up from germline, CDR1 is MNHEY and CDR2 is SMNVEV (reference sequence).

This clonotype has at least ten counts. This chain links TRBV7-6 with TRBJ2-3; 9 bases map to TRBD1. The CDR3 length is 16 residues. Germline assignment: CDR1 SGHVS and CDR2 FNYEAQ. Trimming cost V 2 bases and J 6 bases; bases outside gene matches: 9. The CDR3 protein is CASSLLGTGLADTQYF. The CDR3 bases are TGTGCCAGCAGCTTATTGGGGACAGGGCTGGCGGATACGCAGTATTTT. The whole variable domain, remainder taken from reference TRBV7-6 and TRBJ2-3, is GAGVSQSPRYKVTKRGQDVALRCDPISGHVSLYWYRQALGQGPEFLTYFNYEAQQDKSGLPNDRFSAERPEGSISTLTIQRTEQRDSAMYRCASSLLGTGLADTQYFGPGTRLTVL.

This clonotype has ten or more counts. V usage is TRBV7-8 and J usage is TRBJ1-1; possibly TRBD1 for D (5 bases). The CDR3 totals 14 residues. V was cut by 1 base and J by 6 bases, with 12 bases left in between. Germline V gene lookup returns CDR1 SGHVS and CDR2 FQNEAQ. For the CDR3, the DNA is TGTGCCAGCAGCTTAGAGCCGGGACTTCCTGAAGCTTTCTTT. This sequence encodes CASSLEPGLPEAFF.

The chain is built from TRBV7-3 and TRBJ2-1; TRBD2 matches 12 bases. The V gene end was trimmed by 5 bases and the J gene end by 9 bases; junction bases not matched to a gene: 8. The V gene's germline CDR1 is SGHTA and CDR2 FQGTGA. The CDR3 has 15 residues. CDR3 coding DNA: TGTGCCAGCAGCCAAACGGTACTAGCGGGGGGTGAGCAGTTCTTC. This gives the protein CASSQTVLAGGEQFF.

This sequence joins TRBV19 and TRBJ2-4; D unclear. Deletions cut 1 base from V and 0 bases from J, with 13 bases between. CDR1 LNHDA and CDR2 SQIVND come from the germline V gene (reference sequence). The CDR3 sequence is 17 residues long. This CDR3 is CASSIGFGTLAKNIQYF. CDR3 sequence (DNA): TGTGCCAGTAGTATAGGATTTGGCACCTTAGCCAAAAACATTCAGTACTTC.

V is TRBV6-6 and J is TRBJ2-1, with 8 positions matching TRBD1. The trim removed 0 bases at V and 4 bases at J, leaving 5 bases unmatched. The CDR3 has 16 residues. Germline V lookup: CDR1 MNHNY, CDR2 SVGAGI (reference sequence). CDR3 loop: CASSYSGQGRYNEQFF. DNA for the CDR3: TGTGCCAGCAGTTACTCCGGACAGGGTAGATACAATGAGCAGTTCTTC.

CDR3 DNA sequence: TGTGCCAGTAGGCAATGGAGCGACAGCTACACTGAAGCTTTCTTT. As protein: CASRQWSDSYTEAFF. This chain uses TRBV19 with TRBJ1-1, with D maybe TRBD1 (5 bases). V gave up 6 bases and J gave up 3 bases, with 17 bases separating them. This CDR3 is 15 amino acids long. Germline V gene sequence: CDR1 LNHDA, CDR2 SQIVND (reference sequence).

This clonotype was observed a handful of times. The CDR3 DNA reads TGTGCCAGCAGTGAATATTACAGAGGGGCGACAGGGCCCTATGGCTACACCTTC. This translates into CASSEYYRGATGPYGYTF. V gene TRBV25-1 combines with J gene TRBJ1-2; 7 nucleotides agree with TRBD1. CDR1 and CDR2 (germline): MGHDK, SYGVNS. With V trimmed by 0 bases and J by 4 bases, 14 bases remained unmatched. The CDR3 contains 18 residues.

This clonotype was observed many times. The chain joins TRBV7-6 to TRBJ2-5, with D maybe TRBD1 (5 bases). This CDR3 spans 14 amino acids. The germline gives CDR1 SGHVS, CDR2 FNYEAQ. V lost 5 bases, J lost 3 bases, and 13 bases lay in between. CDR3 DNA sequence: TGTGCCAGCAGCCCCCTACCCAGGGAAGAGACCCAGTACTTC. Translating gives CASSPLPREETQYF. Full variable domain (rest looked up from reference TRBV7-6 and TRBJ2-5): GAGVSQSPRYKVTKRGQDVALRCDPISGHVSLYWYRQALGQGPEFLTYFNYEAQQDKSGLPNDRFSAERPEGSISTLTIQRTEQRDSAMYRCASSPLPREETQYFGPGTRLLVL.

The rearrangement joins TRBV7-9 to TRBJ2-7; D remains ambiguous. V shed 6 bases and J shed 1 base, with 10 bases lying between them. This CDR3 has 13 residues. Germline loops: CDR1 SEHNR, CDR2 FQNEAQ (reference sequence). The CDR3 DNA sequence: TGTGCCAGCAGAGAGATAGGGTCCTACGAGCAGTACGTC. Protein product: CASREIGSYEQYV.